This TCR beta chain was captured in a study of cytomegalovirus exposure and HLA in healthy donors. The CDR3 covers 18 residues. The germline gives CDR1 SGHAT, CDR2 FQNNGV. J lost 5 bases, V lost 6 bases, and 19 bases had no gene match. Sequencing was performed with immunoSEQ multiplex PCR; in TCRdb, only in-frame clones are kept and a portion is missing. The sample gives roughly 150,000 clones, roughly 95% of which show up once; 0.8% to 1% is in the top ten. Input material: PBMCs. V is TRBV11-2 and J is TRBJ1-1; 9 positions agree with TRBD1. The source of this sequence is a woman under 30 in good health and CMV-seronegative. CDR3 amino acids: CASRRVGYRTGEGTEAFF. DNA for the CDR3: TGTGCCAGCAGAAGAGTGGGTTATAGGACAGGGGAGGGAACTGAAGCTTTCTTT.